A single sample gave rise to the 2 T cell receptor beta chains below, sequenced in a study of cytomegalovirus exposure and HLA in healthy donors. In the PCR, 60 Vbeta and 13 Jbeta primers were used. Sequencing was performed with immunoSEQ multiplex PCR; in TCRdb, only in-frame clones are kept and a portion is missing. The sample lists 150,000 to 200,000 clones; roughly 80% were seen once. The sequenced sample consisted of PBMCs. These TCRs come from a male donor in good health and CMV-seronegative.

This chain uses TRBV4-1 with TRBJ2-3; D uncertain. CDR3 length: 14 residues. V was clipped by 1 base and J by 2 bases, with 7 bases between them. The germline gives CDR1 MGHRA, CDR2 YSYEKL. This CDR3 is CASSQGLATDTQYF. In DNA form, the CDR3 reads TGCGCCAGCAGCCAAGGGTTAGCCACAGATACGCAGTATTTT.

The chain links TRBV6-1 to TRBJ2-2; a weak D match, TRBD1 (6 bases). Germline CDR1 MNHNS, CDR2 SASEGT. V gave up 7 bases and J gave up 8 bases, with 11 bases separating them. CDR3 length equals 12 residues. Here the CDR3 reads CASTGDLGELFF. CDR3 DNA sequence: TGTGCCAGCACAGGGGATTTAGGGGAGCTGTTTTTT.